The 26 T cell receptor beta chains given below trace back to one sample, sequenced in a study of T cells after posttransplantation cyclophosphamide. Using immunoSEQ multiplex PCR, the repertoire was profiled, and TCRdb retains in-frame clones only, with some absent. The sample holds about 32,000 clones, around 90% seen once. The naive gate required viable CD3+CD4+ or CD3+CD8+ cells with CCR7+CD45RA+CD45RO-CD95-CD27+CD28+ phenotype. Specimen: naive CD4+ T cells sorted from blood. Receptors were obtained from a man aged 25 to 45 in good health and a related stem cell transplant donor.

The gene calls are TRBV7-9 and TRBJ1-5; the D gene is possibly TRBD1 (6 bases). CDR3 length: 15 amino acids. Trimming pared 5 bases from V and 1 base from J, leaving 12 bases between. Germline V gives CDR1 SEHNR, CDR2 FQNEAQ (reference sequence). CDR3 DNA sequence: TGTGCCAGCAGCCCGGACAGAGCGAGCAATCAGCCCCAGCATTTT. Translating it yields CASSPDRASNQPQHF.

The rearrangement uses TRBV7-9 and TRBJ1-1, with 7 bases matching TRBD1. Looked up from germline, CDR1 is SEHNR and CDR2 is FQNEAQ (reference sequence). The CDR3 totals 14 residues. J gave up 1 base and V 5 bases, and 4 bases lay outside the gene matches. The CDR3 loop is CASSQTGTNTEAFF. The CDR3, as DNA: TGTGCCAGCAGCCAGACAGGGACGAACACTGAAGCTTTCTTT.

The rearrangement links TRBV11-2 to TRBJ1-6, with 8 bases that match TRBD1. CDR1 is SGHAT, CDR2 FQNNGV, per germline. The CDR3 spans 15 residues. After removal of 5 bases from V and 5 bases from J, the junction contained 5 bases not matched to a gene. Here the CDR3 reads CASSDRGQDNSPLHF. In nucleotides, the CDR3 is TGTGCCAGCAGCGACCGGGGACAGGATAATTCACCCCTCCACTTT.

The CDR3 protein is CASGPGTSKGNTIYF. CDR3 nucleotides: TGTGCCAGCGGACCCGGGACATCGAAAGGAAACACCATATATTTT. The gene calls are TRBV28 and TRBJ1-3; TRBD1 might be the D (6 bases). Trimming took 8 bases from V and 4 from J, leaving 18 bases between them. The CDR3 contains 15 residues. The V gene's germline CDR1 is MDHEN and CDR2 SYDVKM. Full variable domain (missing parts from reference TRBV28 and TRBJ1-3): DVKVTQSSRYLVKRTGEKVFLECVQDMDHENMFWYRQDPGLGLRLIYFSYDVKMKEKGDIPEGYSVSREKKERFSLILESASTNQTSMYLCASGPGTSKGNTIYFGEGSWLTVV.

The chain is built from TRBV7-9 and TRBJ1-1; tentatively, D is TRBD1 (6 bases). Trimming took off 0 bases at V and 6 bases at J, with 17 bases between the two ends. This CDR3 spans 16 amino acids. Looked up from germline, CDR1 is SEHNR and CDR2 is FQNEAQ (reference sequence). CDR3 sequence (DNA): TGTGCCAGCAGCTTAGCTCTCTCGTACAGGGCCCCTGAAGCTTTCTTT. Translating it yields CASSLALSYRAPEAFF. The full variable domain, with the rest looked up from reference TRBV7-9 and TRBJ1-1, is DTGVSQNPRHKITKRGQNVTFRCDPISEHNRLYWYRQTLGQGPEFLTYFQNEAQLEKSRLLSDRFSAERPKGSFSTLEIQRTEQGDSAMYLCASSLALSYRAPEAFFGQGTRLTVV.

The CDR3 nucleotides read TGCGCCAGCAGCCTCCGGGACAGAGCCTACGAGCAGTACTTC. It codes for CASSLRDRAYEQYF. The chain employs TRBV4-1 and TRBJ2-7; 7 bases align to TRBD1. Trimming at V came to 4 bases and at J to 2 bases, leaving 5 bases not matched to a gene. The germline V gene has CDR1 MGHRA and CDR2 YSYEKL. The CDR3 extends over 14 amino acids.

The chain carries TRBV5-1 and TRBJ1-2; TRBD1 aligns across 8 bases. CDR1 is SGHRS and CDR2 is YFSETQ in the germline V gene. The CDR3 totals 15 residues. Germline trimming cut 0 bases from V and 0 bases from J; bases unmatched to any gene: 1. The CDR3 bases are TGCGCCAGCAGCTTGGACAGGGGGTCTAACTATGGCTACACCTTC. Translating it yields CASSLDRGSNYGYTF.

The V gene is TRBV19, the J gene TRBJ2-1, with a weak D call TRBD2 (5 bases). Trimming removed 3 bases at V and 1 base at J, with 10 bases between. Germline V gene sequence: CDR1 LNHDA, CDR2 SQIVND (reference sequence). This CDR3 has 15 amino acids. CDR3 bases: TGTGCCAGTAGTATTACGGGAACGTCCTACAATGAGCAGTTCTTC. Amino acids: CASSITGTSYNEQFF.

The chain couples TRBV7-3 to TRBJ1-1; weak D call: TRBD1 (5 bases). V lost 5 bases and J 6 bases, leaving 16 bases between the germline ends. CDR3 length: 14 amino acids. CDR1 and CDR2 from the germline V gene are SGHTA and FQGTGA. CDR3 in amino acids: CASSISAGFPEAFF. In nucleotides, the CDR3 is TGTGCCAGCAGCATTTCGGCAGGGTTTCCTGAAGCTTTCTTT. The full variable domain, in which reference TRBV7-3 and TRBJ1-1 provide the parts outside the CDR3, is GAGVSQTPSNKVTEKGKYVELRCDPISGHTALYWYRQSLGQGPEFLIYFQGTGAADDSGLPNDRFFAVRPEGSVSTLKIQRTERGDSAVYLCASSISAGFPEAFFGQGTRLTVV.

The chain couples TRBV5-1 to TRBJ2-2; TRBD1 matches 11 bases. CDR1 and CDR2 (germline): SGHRS, YFSETQ. This CDR3 is built from 17 residues. V lost 2 bases, J lost 1 base, and 4 bases stayed unmatched. The CDR3 bases are TGCGCCAGCAGCTTAGGGACAGGGGGAATGAACACCGGGGAGCTGTTTTTT. The encoded protein is CASSLGTGGMNTGELFF.

The V and J genes are TRBV9 and TRBJ2-1; 11 bases are shared with TRBD2. V dropped 3 bases and J dropped 9; count of bases not matched to a gene: 5. The CDR3 is 14 amino acids. The germline gives CDR1 SGDLS, CDR2 YYNGEE. The CDR3 nucleotides are TGTGCCAGCAGCGGGGGACTAGCGGTGAGTGAGCAGTTCTTC. Translation gives CASSGGLAVSEQFF.

This chain connects TRBV4-1 to TRBJ1-6, with 7 bases that match TRBD1. Germline trimming cut 1 base from V and 19 bases from J; bases unmatched to any gene: 13. Per germline, CDR1 MGHRA and CDR2 YSYEKL. The CDR3 consists of 14 residues. This chain's CDR3 is CASSQAGQTLRVHF. CDR3 bases: TGCGCCAGCAGCCAAGCGGGACAGACACTAAGGGTGCACTTT.

The chain employs TRBV10-2 and TRBJ2-5, with 8 bases lining up with TRBD2. The germline V gene has CDR1 WSHSY and CDR2 SAAADI. The CDR3 spans 16 residues. Trimming at V came to 3 bases and at J to 2 bases, leaving 8 bases not matched to a gene. The CDR3 protein is CASSEYGGALQETQYF. CDR3 DNA: TGCGCCAGCAGTGAATACGGGGGGGCCCTTCAAGAGACCCAGTACTTC.

The CDR3 DNA follows: TGTGCCAGCACAGCCCTCGACAGGGGGCTTTACATTCAGTACTTC. Translating it yields CASTALDRGLYIQYF. The V and J genes are TRBV5-6 and TRBJ2-4; 10 nucleotides line up with TRBD1. The CDR3 sequence is 15 residues long. CDR1 is SGHDT, CDR2 YYEEEE, per germline. V shed 6 bases, J shed 8 bases, and the junction held 11 bases outside the gene matches.

This clone was detected once. The J gene is TRBJ1-6, the V gene TRBV6-5; D gene unclear. The CDR3 covers 14 residues. Between the trimmed V and J ends, which lost 2 bases and 8 bases, there was a span of 10 bases. CDR1 MNHEY and CDR2 SVGAGI come from the germline V gene. CDR3 region: CASSYHLADSPLHF. CDR3 bases: TGTGCCAGCAGTTACCACCTGGCGGATTCACCCCTCCACTTT.

The chain uses TRBV29-1 and TRBJ1-4; the match to TRBD1 covers 7 bases. Germline loops: CDR1 SQVTM, CDR2 ANQGSEA. The CDR3 has 16 residues. V shed 6 bases and J 2 bases; nucleotides not matched to a gene: 12. CDR3 sequence reads: CSVMTGIRTTNEKLFF. CDR3 coding DNA: TGCAGCGTGATGACAGGGATTAGGACGACTAATGAAAAACTGTTTTTT.

This chain links TRBV9 with TRBJ1-4, with D possibly being TRBD1 (6 bases). The V gene's germline CDR1 is SGDLS and CDR2 YYNGEE. V was cut by 4 bases and J by 8 bases, with 18 bases left in between. The CDR3 is 15 amino acids. CDR3 nucleotides: TGTGCCAGCAGCTTCAGCGGGGGCCTTGGGGAAAAACTGTTTTTT. This translates into CASSFSGGLGEKLFF. The variable domain in full, completed from reference TRBV9 and TRBJ1-4, reads DSGVTQTPKHLITATGQRVTLRCSPRSGDLSVYWYQQSLDQGLQFLIQYYNGEERAKGNILERFSAQQFPDLHSELNLSSLELGDSALYFCASSFSGGLGEKLFFGSGTQLSVL.

This clone was picked up a small number of times. The rearrangement uses TRBV13 and TRBJ1-5; D unclear. CDR1 is PRHDT and CDR2 is FYEKMQ in the germline V gene (reference sequence). This CDR3 contains 13 residues. Deletions cut 6 bases from V and 5 bases from J, with 11 bases between. The CDR3 nucleotides read TGTGCCAGCAGACGGGAGCGGGATCAGCCCCAGCATTTT. It encodes CASRRERDQPQHF.

The rearrangement joins TRBV4-2 to TRBJ2-6; 7 nucleotides line up with TRBD1. The CDR3 has 19 residues. V lost 0 bases to trimming and J lost 0 bases; unmatched junction nucleotides: 8. CDR1 and CDR2 (germline): LGHNA, YNFKEQ. The CDR3 protein is CASSQDKDRLSSGANVLTF. In nucleotides, the CDR3 is TGTGCCAGCAGCCAAGACAAGGACAGGCTGAGCTCTGGGGCCAACGTCCTGACTTTC.

This clone showed up just once. The chain employs TRBV7-6 and TRBJ2-3; tentatively, D is TRBD1 (5 bases). The CDR3 sequence is 16 residues long. CDR1 and CDR2 (germline): SGHVS, FNYEAQ. V was cut by 3 bases and J by 0 bases, with 13 bases left in between. The DNA of the CDR3 is TGTGCCAGCAGCTTTAACCTCAGGGAAAGCACAGATACGCAGTATTTT. Protein product: CASSFNLRESTDTQYF. The full variable domain, completed using reference TRBV7-6 and TRBJ2-3, is GAGVSQSPRYKVTKRGQDVALRCDPISGHVSLYWYRQALGQGPEFLTYFNYEAQQDKSGLPNDRFSAERPEGSISTLTIQRTEQRDSAMYRCASSFNLRESTDTQYFGPGTRLTVL.

The CDR3 DNA sequence: TGTGCCAGTAGTATAGATGCAGGGGCGAGCTCCTACGAGCAGTACTTC. It is translated as CASSIDAGASSYEQYF. The rearrangement links TRBV19 to TRBJ2-7, with D perhaps TRBD1 (6 bases). Germline-derived CDR1 and CDR2 are LNHDA and SQIVND (reference sequence). V lost 0 bases, J lost 0 bases, and 12 bases lay in between. CDR3 length equals 16 residues.

This chain links TRBV10-3 with TRBJ1-5; the D gene is possibly TRBD1 (6 bases). CDR3 size: 13 residues. In germline, CDR1 is ENHRY, CDR2 SYGVKD. V lost 4 bases, J lost 5 bases, and 9 bases lay in between. The CDR3 DNA is TGTGCCATCAGTGTGACAGGCGATCAGCCCCAGCATTTT. Protein sequence: CAISVTGDQPQHF.

The chain carries TRBV18 and TRBJ2-7, with 13 bases that match TRBD2. V was clipped by 4 bases and J by 1 base; unmatched bases: 4. From germline, CDR1 is KGHSH and CDR2 LQKENI. The CDR3 sequence is 16 residues long. The CDR3 bases are TGTGCCAGCTCACTCATGACTAGCGGGGGGTCCTACGAGCAGTACTTC. Its translation is CASSLMTSGGSYEQYF.

This chain connects TRBV19 to TRBJ2-2; maybe TRBD2 (7 bases). Trimming left V 6 bases short and J 4 bases short, with 12 bases between. Germline-derived CDR1 and CDR2 are LNHDA and SQIVND (reference sequence). CDR3 length: 14 residues. The CDR3 sequence: CASRRAGATGELFF. In DNA, the CDR3 is TGTGCCAGTAGAAGGGCGGGGGCCACCGGGGAGCTGTTTTTT.

This clone was recorded once. J is TRBJ2-7 and V is TRBV28; D may be TRBD1 (5 bases). The V and J ends lost 6 bases and 6 bases respectively, with 12 bases between them. CDR1 is MDHEN, CDR2 SYDVKM, per germline. There are 12 residues in the CDR3. The CDR3 sequence: CASSRAGREQYF. In DNA form, the CDR3 reads TGTGCCAGCAGCCGCGCAGGGCGCGAGCAGTACTTC.

V gene TRBV29-1 combines with J gene TRBJ2-3; weak D call: TRBD2 (7 bases). This CDR3 has 13 residues. Trimming pared 4 bases from V and 6 bases from J, leaving 14 bases between. Germline loops: CDR1 SQVTM, CDR2 ANQGSEA. CDR3 sequence: CSVVGGAWDTQYF. The CDR3 DNA reads TGCAGCGTTGTTGGGGGGGCCTGGGATACGCAGTATTTT.